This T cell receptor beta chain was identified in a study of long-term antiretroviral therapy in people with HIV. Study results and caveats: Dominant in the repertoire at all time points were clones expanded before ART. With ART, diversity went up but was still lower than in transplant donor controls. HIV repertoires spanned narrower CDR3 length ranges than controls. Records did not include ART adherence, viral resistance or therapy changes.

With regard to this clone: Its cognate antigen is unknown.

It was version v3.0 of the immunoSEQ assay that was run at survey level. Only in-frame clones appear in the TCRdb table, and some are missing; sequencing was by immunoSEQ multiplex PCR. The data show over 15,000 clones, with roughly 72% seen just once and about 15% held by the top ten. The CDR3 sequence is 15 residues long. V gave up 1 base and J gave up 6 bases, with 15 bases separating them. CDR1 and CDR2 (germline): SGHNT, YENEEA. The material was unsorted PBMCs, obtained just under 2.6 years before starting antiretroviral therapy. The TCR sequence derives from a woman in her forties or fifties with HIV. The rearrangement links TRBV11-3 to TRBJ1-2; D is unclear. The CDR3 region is CASSLVLSGRDGYTF. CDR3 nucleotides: TGTGCCAGCAGCTTAGTCTTGTCGGGTAGGGATGGCTACACCTTC.